The 14 T cell receptor beta chains in this list originate from one sample, sequenced in a study of blood T cell repertoires in COVID-19. Measured with immunoSEQ multiplex PCR; TCRdb has only the in-frame clones, and not every one. The sample has 200,000 or so clones; about nine tenths are singletons. Sequencing used PBMCs or T cells enriched from blood (not recorded which). Every receptor here comes from a woman between 35 and 50 years old with acute COVID-19.

In its sample, this clone was seen once. This chain uses TRBV7-6 with TRBJ1-1; D remains unclear. Germline loops: CDR1 SGHVS, CDR2 FNYEAQ. CDR3 length: 13 amino acids. Trimming shortened V by 1 base and J by 1 base, and 4 bases separated the two germline ends. The CDR3 sequence is CASSLEQNTEAFF. In DNA form, the CDR3 reads TGTGCCAGCAGCTTAGAACAGAACACTGAAGCTTTCTTT.

J is TRBJ1-1 and V is TRBV19, with 9 positions matching TRBD1. This CDR3 spans 18 amino acids. CDR1 and CDR2 (germline): LNHDA, SQIVND (reference sequence). Trimming took 4 bases from V and 1 from J; bases not matched to a gene: 13. CDR3 in DNA: TGTGCCAGTAGTACAATTCGGGACAGGGCCCTTACGAACACTGAAGCTTTCTTT. Protein product: CASSTIRDRALTNTEAFF.

This clone was counted between two and nine times. V usage is TRBV20-1 and J usage is TRBJ2-3; the match to TRBD1 covers 7 bases. Germline lookup yields CDR1 DFQATT and CDR2 SNEGSKA (reference sequence). V was pared by 3 bases and J by 3 bases, with 6 bases of the junction left unmatched. The CDR3 sequence is 14 residues long. The CDR3 DNA reads as TGCAGTGCTAGTCTCGACAGGGAAACAGATACGCAGTATTTT. It is translated as CSASLDRETDTQYF.

V usage is TRBV6-5 and J usage is TRBJ1-2; 7 positions match TRBD1. With V trimmed by 5 bases and J by 4 bases, 10 bases remained unmatched. The CDR3 covers 15 residues. Germline CDR1 reads MNHEY; CDR2 reads SVGAGI. The CDR3 DNA reads as TGTGCCAGCAGTACCCCCAGGGGACAGATCTATGGCTACACCTTC. Amino acid sequence: CASSTPRGQIYGYTF.

V is TRBV5-4 and J is TRBJ1-6; 7 nucleotides agree with TRBD1. J gave up 0 bases and V 0 bases, and 6 bases lay outside the gene matches. Germline CDR1 reads SGHNT; CDR2 reads YYREEE (reference sequence). This CDR3 spans 18 amino acids. CDR3 protein: CASSLGWGQSSYNSPLHF. The CDR3 DNA is TGTGCCAGCAGCTTGGGTTGGGGACAGAGCTCCTATAATTCACCCCTCCACTTT.

The rearrangement links TRBV7-2 to TRBJ1-2; D unresolved. Trimming pared 3 bases from V and 0 bases from J, leaving 8 bases between. Germline V gives CDR1 SGHTA, CDR2 FQGNSA. CDR3 length equals 14 residues. This CDR3 is CASSFETPNYGYTF. The CDR3, as DNA: TGTGCCAGCAGCTTTGAGACACCTAACTATGGCTACACCTTC.

The rearrangement links TRBV29-1 to TRBJ1-1; 8 bases are shared with TRBD1. This CDR3 contains 19 residues. V was clipped by 3 bases and J by 4 bases; unmatched bases: 22. In germline, CDR1 is SQVTM, CDR2 ANQGSEA. For the CDR3, the DNA is TGCAGCGTTGAGTGGGGGATCGCCAGGGGGCTGGGTCAGGGCACTGAAGCTTTCTTT. This sequence encodes CSVEWGIARGLGQGTEAFF.

The V call is TRBV7-9, the J call TRBJ1-6; no clear D gene. This CDR3 region has 13 residues. Germline assignment: CDR1 SEHNR and CDR2 FQNEAQ (reference sequence). The V end lost 2 bases, the J end lost 7 bases, and 6 bases lay between the germline ends. The CDR3 nucleotides read TGTGCCAGCAGCTTAAGCCCAAATTCACCCCTCCACTTT. Residues: CASSLSPNSPLHF.

This clone was picked up one time. This sequence joins TRBV6-6 and TRBJ2-1; a weak D match, TRBD2 (6 bases). The V and J ends lost 6 bases and 0 bases respectively, with 18 bases between them. This CDR3 spans 17 amino acids. CDR1 is MNHNY, CDR2 SVGAGI, per germline (reference sequence). DNA of the CDR3: TGTGCCAGCAGCCGACCGGGGGTCGGAAGCTCCTACAATGAGCAGTTCTTC. This codes for CASSRPGVGSSYNEQFF.

V is TRBV7-9 and J is TRBJ1-1; the D gene is possibly TRBD1 (6 bases). The CDR3 totals 14 residues. The V end was cut by 1 base, the J end by 2 bases, with 8 bases between. In germline, CDR1 is SEHNR, CDR2 FQNEAQ (reference sequence). In DNA form, the CDR3 reads TGTGCCAGCAGCTTAGGGACAGCTAACACTGAAGCTTTCTTT. Protein product: CASSLGTANTEAFF.

The chain is built from TRBV12-5 and TRBJ2-6; D uncertain. CDR3 length equals 14 residues. The germline V gene encodes CDR1 LGHNT and CDR2 FRNRAP. The V end was cut by 7 bases, the J end by 0 bases, with 7 bases between. The CDR3 DNA reads TGTGCTAGTGCCCCCGGCTCTGGGGCCAACGTCCTGACTTTC. As protein: CASAPGSGANVLTF.

The V gene is TRBV20-1, the J gene TRBJ2-1; the match to TRBD2 covers 10 bases. This CDR3 spans 15 amino acids. Germline CDR1 is DFQATT and CDR2 is SNEGSKA (reference sequence). Trimming removed 3 bases from V and 9 bases from J; junction bases left unmatched: 11. The CDR3 DNA reads TGCAGTGCTAGTTTGCTAGCGGGGGTGGCTGGTGAGCAGTTCTTC. This codes for CSASLLAGVAGEQFF.

The rearrangement uses TRBV6-2 or TRBV6-3 and TRBJ1-5; possible D gene TRBD1, 5 bases. Looked up from germline, CDR1 is MNHEY and CDR2 is SVGEGT. Trimming took off 2 bases at V and 5 bases at J, with 10 bases between the two ends. The CDR3 is 14 amino acids. The chain's CDR3 is CASSYAGKDQPQHF. The CDR3 DNA reads as TGTGCCAGCAGTTACGCAGGGAAAGATCAGCCCCAGCATTTT.

CDR3 nucleotides: TGTGCCAGCAGCTTGGAGGAGACAGGGGACAATGAGCAGTTCTTC. This sequence encodes CASSLEETGDNEQFF. The J gene is TRBJ2-1, the V gene TRBV5-5, with 8 bases fitting TRBD1. Germline assignment: CDR1 SGHKS and CDR2 YYEKEE (reference sequence). The CDR3 is made up of 15 amino acids. The trim removed 0 bases at V and 5 bases at J, leaving 4 bases unmatched. Supplemented by reference TRBV5-5 and TRBJ2-1, the full variable domain reads DAGVTQSPTHLIKTRGQQVTLRCSPISGHKSVSWYQQVLGQGPQFIFQYYEKEERGRGNFPDRFSARQFPNYSSELNVNALLLGDSALYLCASSLEETGDNEQFFGPGTRLTVL.